This T cell receptor beta chain came from a study of CD8 T cells in Susac syndrome. General study points: The study conceded that relatively few individuals underwent its TCR sequencing and HLA analysis.

From blood CD8+ and CD4+ T cells, TCR beta sequences were generated. Negative isolation was used for CD8+ and CD4+ T cells, and FACS enrichment was applied to TEMRA cells. Points on this clonotype: The antigen remains undetermined.

RNA amounts of about 0.5 to 1 ug underwent reverse transcription with random hexamers. The amplification used immunoSEQ multiplex PCR on TCR beta CDR3; it spanned 54 Vbeta and 13 Jbeta. TCRdb fed the immunoSEQ multiplex PCR reads into MiXCR, producing one record per CDR3 protein. This table has 250,000 to 300,000 distinct CDR3 sequences, roughly 81% appearing once. V was cut by 6 bases and J by 3 bases, with 15 bases left in between. Per the germline V gene, CDR1 is MDHEN and CDR2 is SYDVKM. This CDR3 has 14 amino acids. V usage is TRBV28 and J usage is TRBJ2-7; D possibly corresponds to TRBD1 (6 bases). This clonotype was sampled from a human donor with multiple sclerosis. Sequenced sample: CD8+ T cells from PBMCs. The CDR3 loop is CASSWGPVGYEQYF. CDR3 bases: TGTGCCAGCAGCTGGGGGCCCGTGGGCTACGAGCAGTACTTC.